This T cell receptor (beta chain) was profiled in a study of cytomegalovirus exposure and HLA in healthy donors. Germline V CDR1 and CDR2: SGHRS, YFSETQ. The CDR3 runs 14 residues. V dropped 1 base and J dropped 4 bases, with 10 bases sitting between them. This PCR relied on a set of 60 Vbeta primers and 13 Jbeta primers. Repertoires were generated with immunoSEQ multiplex PCR, while TCRdb's copy carries only in-frame clones and drops some. The sample consists of some 70,000 clones, roughly four fifths of them appearing once. The V gene is TRBV5-1, the J gene TRBJ2-3; TRBD1 might be the D (5 bases). Sample: PBMCs. This sequence was found in a man aged 50-60 years in good health and CMV-seronegative. The CDR3, as DNA: TGCGCCAGCAGCTTGTTTGGGGCCCCAGATACGCAGTATTTT. Translated, it gives CASSLFGAPDTQYF. Together with reference TRBV5-1 and TRBJ2-3, the CDR3 gives the full variable domain: KAGVTQTPRYLIKTRGQQVTLSCSPISGHRSVSWYQQTPGQGLQFLFEYFSETQRNKGNFPGRFSGRQFSNSRSEMNVSTLELGDSALYLCASSLFGAPDTQYFGPGTRLTVL.